A selection of T cell receptor beta chains follows, all from one sample in a study of post-analysis software for immune sequencing data. TCRdb ran MiXCR on the PCR reads and lists one entry per CDR3 protein. The sample shows 450,000 to 650,000 distinct CDR3 sequences, roughly 40% of them seen only once. The sequenced sample consisted of blood. The receptors were gathered from a girl aged 5-17 years with multiple sclerosis. CDR3s include the opening cysteine and the closing phenylalanine or tryptophan.

v_gene: TRBV6-5; j_gene: TRBJ1-1; CDR3aa: CASSYRTPQGEAFF
v_gene: TRBV11-3; j_gene: TRBJ1-2; CDR3aa: CASSSGPTRELNGYTF
v_gene: TRBV5-1; j_gene: TRBJ2-7; CDR3aa: CASRGGPSSYEQYF
v_gene: TRBV12-3/TRBV12-4; j_gene: TRBJ2-7; CDR3aa: CASSFGAGGGYEQYF
v_gene: TRBV20-1; j_gene: -; CDR3aa: CSASGTVDEQYF
v_gene: TRBV3-1; j_gene: TRBJ2-7; CDR3aa: CASSRFGNEQYF
v_gene: TRBV20-1; j_gene: TRBJ2-3; CDR3aa: CSARTARTPYF
v_gene: TRBV10-3; j_gene: TRBJ2-1; CDR3aa: CAISEGLAVVQWEQFF
v_gene: TRBV7-9; j_gene: TRBJ2-1; CDR3aa: CASSFSADPNQFF
v_gene: TRBV15; j_gene: TRBJ2-1; CDR3aa: CATSRDLRGYNEQFF
v_gene: TRBV29-1; j_gene: TRBJ2-1; CDR3aa: CSVEDPTSARGAVEETQFF
v_gene: TRBV12-3/TRBV12-4; j_gene: TRBJ2-7; CDR3aa: CASSSGLAGGPNEQYF
v_gene: TRBV7-9; j_gene: TRBJ2-5; CDR3aa: CASNTGTEQYF
v_gene: TRBV7-9; j_gene: TRBJ1-4; CDR3aa: CASSVTGREKLFF
v_gene: TRBV5-6; j_gene: TRBJ2-7; CDR3aa: CTSSRETLTSGGYEQYF
v_gene: TRBV19; j_gene: TRBJ2-1; CDR3aa: CASSPGLALTYNEQFF
v_gene: TRBV10-3; j_gene: TRBJ1-5; CDR3aa: CAISDGGDQPQHF
v_gene: TRBV6-4; j_gene: TRBJ2-1; CDR3aa: CASSDSLAGCNEQFF